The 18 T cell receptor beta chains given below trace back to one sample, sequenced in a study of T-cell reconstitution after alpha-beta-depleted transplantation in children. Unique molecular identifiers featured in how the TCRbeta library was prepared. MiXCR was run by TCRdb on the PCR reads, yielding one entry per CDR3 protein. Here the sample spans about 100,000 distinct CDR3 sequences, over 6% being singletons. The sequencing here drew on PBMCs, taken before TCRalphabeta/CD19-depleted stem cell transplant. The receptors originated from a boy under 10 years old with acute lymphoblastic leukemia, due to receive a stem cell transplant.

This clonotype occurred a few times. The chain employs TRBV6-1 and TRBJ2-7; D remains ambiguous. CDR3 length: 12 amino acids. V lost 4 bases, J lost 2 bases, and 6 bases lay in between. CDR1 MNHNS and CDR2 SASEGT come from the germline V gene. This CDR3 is CASSGHPYEQYF. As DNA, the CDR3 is TGTGCCAGCAGTGGACACCCCTACGAGCAGTACTTC.

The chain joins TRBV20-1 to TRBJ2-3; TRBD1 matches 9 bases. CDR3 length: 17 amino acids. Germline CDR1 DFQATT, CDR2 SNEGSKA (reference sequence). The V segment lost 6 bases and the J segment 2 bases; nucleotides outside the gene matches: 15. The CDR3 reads CSARGGTGRGPTDTQYF. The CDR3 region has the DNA TGCAGTGCCAGGGGGGGGACAGGGAGGGGACCCACAGATACGCAGTATTTT.

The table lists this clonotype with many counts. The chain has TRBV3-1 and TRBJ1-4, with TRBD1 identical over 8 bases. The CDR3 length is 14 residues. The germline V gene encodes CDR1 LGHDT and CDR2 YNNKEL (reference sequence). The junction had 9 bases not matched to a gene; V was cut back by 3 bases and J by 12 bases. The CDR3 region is CASSQDRARLELFF. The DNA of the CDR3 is TGTGCCAGCAGCCAGGACAGGGCTCGTCTGGAACTGTTTTTT.

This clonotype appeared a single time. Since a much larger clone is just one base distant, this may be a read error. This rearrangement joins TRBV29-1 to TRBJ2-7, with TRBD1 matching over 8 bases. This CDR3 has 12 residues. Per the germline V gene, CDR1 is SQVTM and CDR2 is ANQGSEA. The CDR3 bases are TGCAGCGTTCGGACAGGGCCCTACGAGGAGTACTTC. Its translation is CSVRTGPYEEYF.

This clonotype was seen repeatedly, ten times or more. CDR3 residues: CASGGSTDTQYF. In DNA form, the CDR3 reads TGTGCCAGCGGGGGCAGCACAGATACGCAGTATTTT. The chain recombines TRBV12-3 or TRBV12-4 with TRBJ2-3, with D possibly TRBD1 on 6 matching bases. This CDR3 comprises 12 residues. The germline V and J ends were trimmed by 8 bases and 0 bases, with 6 bases remaining between them.

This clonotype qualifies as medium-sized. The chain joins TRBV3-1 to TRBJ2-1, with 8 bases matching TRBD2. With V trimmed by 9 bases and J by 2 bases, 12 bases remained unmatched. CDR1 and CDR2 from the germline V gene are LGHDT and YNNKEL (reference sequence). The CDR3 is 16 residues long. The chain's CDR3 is CASAGGERGTYNEQFF. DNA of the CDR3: TGTGCCAGTGCCGGGGGGGAGCGGGGGACCTACAATGAGCAGTTCTTC.

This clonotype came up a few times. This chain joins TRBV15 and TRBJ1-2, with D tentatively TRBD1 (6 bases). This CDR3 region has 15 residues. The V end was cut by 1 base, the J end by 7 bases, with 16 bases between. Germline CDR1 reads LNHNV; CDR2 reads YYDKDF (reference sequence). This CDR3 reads CATSRGELRGAGYTF. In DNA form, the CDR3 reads TGTGCCACCAGCAGAGGGGAACTCAGGGGAGCTGGCTACACCTTC.

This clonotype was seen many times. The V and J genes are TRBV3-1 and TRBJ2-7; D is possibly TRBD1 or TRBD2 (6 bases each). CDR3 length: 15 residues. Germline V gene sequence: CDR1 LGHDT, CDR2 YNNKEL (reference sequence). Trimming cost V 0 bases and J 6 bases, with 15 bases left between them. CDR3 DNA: TGTGCCAGCAGCCAAGAGACAGGAGGGGGGTTCGAGCAGTACTTC. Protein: CASSQETGGGFEQYF.

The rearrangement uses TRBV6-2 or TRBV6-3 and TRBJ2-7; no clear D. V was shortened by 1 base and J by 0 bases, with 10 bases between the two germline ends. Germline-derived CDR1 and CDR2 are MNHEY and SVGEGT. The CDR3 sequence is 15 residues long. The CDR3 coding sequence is TGTGCCAGCAGTTACTTCCACGCAGCCTCCTACGAGCAGTACTTC. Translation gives CASSYFHAASYEQYF.

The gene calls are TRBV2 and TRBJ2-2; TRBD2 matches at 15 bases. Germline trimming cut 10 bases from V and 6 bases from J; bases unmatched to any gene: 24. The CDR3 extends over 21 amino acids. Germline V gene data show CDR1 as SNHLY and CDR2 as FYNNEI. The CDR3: CATLRITPGLAGGTIPGELFF. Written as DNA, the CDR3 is TGTGCCACCCTCCGGATAACTCCGGGACTAGCGGGGGGCACGATACCCGGGGAGCTGTTTTTT. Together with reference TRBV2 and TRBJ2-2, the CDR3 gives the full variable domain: EPEVTQTPSHQVTQMGQEVILRCVPISNHLYFYWYRQILGQKVEFLVSFYNNEISEKSEIFDDQFSVERPDGSNFTLKIRSTKLEDSAMYFCATLRITPGLAGGTIPGELFFGEGSRLTVL.

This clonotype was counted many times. The DNA for the CDR3 is TGTGCCAGCAGTTACCATGGGGACGGCTTCAATGAGCAGTTCTTC. This gives the protein CASSYHGDGFNEQFF. This chain links TRBV6-2 or TRBV6-3 with TRBJ2-1; D possibly matches TRBD1 or TRBD2 (5 bases each). This CDR3 comprises 15 residues. V was shortened by 2 bases and J by 6 bases, with 14 bases between the two germline ends. The V gene's germline CDR1 is MNHEY and CDR2 SVGEGT.

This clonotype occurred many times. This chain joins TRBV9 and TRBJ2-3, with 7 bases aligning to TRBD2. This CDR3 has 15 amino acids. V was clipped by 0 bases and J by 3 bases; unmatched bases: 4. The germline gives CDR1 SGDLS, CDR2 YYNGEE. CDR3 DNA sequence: TGTGCCAGCAGCGTAGCAATGCGGGGGACAGATACGCAGTATTTT. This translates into CASSVAMRGTDTQYF.

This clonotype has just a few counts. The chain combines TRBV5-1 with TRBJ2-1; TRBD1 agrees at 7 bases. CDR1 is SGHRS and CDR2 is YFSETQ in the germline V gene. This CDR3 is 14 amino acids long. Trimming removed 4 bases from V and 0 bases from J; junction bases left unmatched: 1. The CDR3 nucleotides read TGCGCCAGCAGCCGGACAGGCTCCTACAATGAGCAGTTCTTC. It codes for CASSRTGSYNEQFF.

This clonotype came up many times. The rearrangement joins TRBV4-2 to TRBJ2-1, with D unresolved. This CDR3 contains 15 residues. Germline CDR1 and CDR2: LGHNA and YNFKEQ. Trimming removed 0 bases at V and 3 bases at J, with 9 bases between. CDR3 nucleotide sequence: TGTGCCAGCAGCCAAGATGACGACCGCTACAATGAGCAGTTCTTC. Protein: CASSQDDDRYNEQFF.

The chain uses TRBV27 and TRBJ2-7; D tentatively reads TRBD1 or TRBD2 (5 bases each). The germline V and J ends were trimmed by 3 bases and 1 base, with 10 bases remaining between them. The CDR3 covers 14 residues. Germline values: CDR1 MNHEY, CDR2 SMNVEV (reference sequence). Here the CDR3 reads CASSFRDGSYEQYF. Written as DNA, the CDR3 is TGTGCCAGCAGTTTTCGGGACGGATCCTACGAGCAGTACTTC.

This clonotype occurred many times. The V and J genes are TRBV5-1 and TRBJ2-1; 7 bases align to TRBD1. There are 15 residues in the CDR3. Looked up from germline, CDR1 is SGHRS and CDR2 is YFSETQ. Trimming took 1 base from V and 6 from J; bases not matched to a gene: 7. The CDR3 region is CASSLRQGLSNEQFF. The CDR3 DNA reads TGCGCCAGCAGCTTGAGACAGGGCCTGAGCAATGAGCAGTTCTTC.

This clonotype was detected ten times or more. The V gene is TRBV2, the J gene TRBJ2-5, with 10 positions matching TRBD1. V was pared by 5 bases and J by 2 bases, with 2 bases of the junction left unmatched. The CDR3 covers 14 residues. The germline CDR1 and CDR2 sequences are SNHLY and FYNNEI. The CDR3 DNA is TGTGCCAGCAGTCTGGACAGGGGGCAAGAGACCCAGTACTTC. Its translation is CASSLDRGQETQYF.

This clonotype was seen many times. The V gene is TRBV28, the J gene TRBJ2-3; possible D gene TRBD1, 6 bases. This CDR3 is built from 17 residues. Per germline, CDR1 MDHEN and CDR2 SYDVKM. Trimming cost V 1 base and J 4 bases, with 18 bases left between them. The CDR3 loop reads CASSLYVWNRVADTQYF. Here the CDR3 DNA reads TGTGCCAGCAGTTTATATGTCTGGAACAGGGTCGCAGATACGCAGTATTTT. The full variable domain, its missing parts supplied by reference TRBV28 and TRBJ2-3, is DVKVTQSSRYLVKRTGEKVFLECVQDMDHENMFWYRQDPGLGLRLIYFSYDVKMKEKGDIPEGYSVSREKKERFSLILESASTNQTSMYLCASSLYVWNRVADTQYFGPGTRLTVL.